The rows below give T cell receptor beta chains drawn from one sample of a study of blood T cell repertoires in COVID-19. Clones were read by immunoSEQ multiplex PCR, and TCRdb kept only the in-frame ones, dropping some. The table lists about 240,000 clones, 92% of them singletons, with around 0.86% in the top ten. The specimen was peripheral blood. These receptors all come from a man aged 30-40 years with COVID-19, enrolled during active disease. CDR3s include the opening cysteine and the closing phenylalanine or tryptophan. Each record gives: CDR3 DNA, CDR3 protein, J gene, D gene, V gene, clone size. The D gene is left open where the match is weak. Part of the rows lack a size; the others show once, few, many or a class for expanded clones.

TGTGCCTCATACCACAGGAGCCATGGCTACACCTTC | CASYHRSHGYTF | TRBJ1-2 | . | TRBV30 | .
TGCGCCAGCAGCTTTTCAGGGGACTACGAGCAGTACTTC | CASSFSGDYEQYF | TRBJ2-7 | . | TRBV5-1 | .
TGTGCCAGCAGCGCACAGGGGGCGGACACTGAAGCTTTCTTT | CASSAQGADTEAFF | TRBJ1-1 | TRBD1 | TRBV9 | .
TGTGCCAGCAGCACGTACAGGGGGCCGAACACTGAAGCTTTCTTT | CASSTYRGPNTEAFF | TRBJ1-1 | TRBD1 | TRBV7-9 | .
TGTGCTAGTGGTCTACAGGGGTACTATGGCTACACCTTC | CASGLQGYYGYTF | TRBJ1-2 | TRBD1 | TRBV12-5 | .
TGTGCCAGCAGGATCGACAGGGGGAGCACAGATACGCAGTATTTT | CASRIDRGSTDTQYF | TRBJ2-3 | TRBD1 | TRBV6-5 | once
TGTGCCAGCAGTTTAGGGGGACAGGGTGAAGCTTTCTTT | CASSLGGQGEAFF | TRBJ1-1 | TRBD1 | TRBV27 | .
TGTGCCAGTAGTACCCGACAGGGGTCCTATGGCTACACCTTC | CASSTRQGSYGYTF | TRBJ1-2 | TRBD1 | TRBV19 | .
TGTGCCAGCAGCTTGTCTTCGAACACCGGGGAGCTGTTTTTT | CASSLSSNTGELFF | TRBJ2-2 | . | TRBV7-9 | .
TGTGCCAGCAGTCTCAAGGGACAGGGAGTCGCAGATACGCAGTATTTT | CASSLKGQGVADTQYF | TRBJ2-3 | TRBD1 | TRBV6-6 | .
TGTGCCAGCAGTGAGTTCCGGGGGATAAACACTGAAGCTTTCTTT | CASSEFRGINTEAFF | TRBJ1-1 | . | TRBV6-1 | .
TGTGCCATCAGTCTCCAGGGGGGGAACACTGAAGCTTTCTTT | CAISLQGGNTEAFF | TRBJ1-1 | TRBD1 | TRBV10-3 | .
TGTGCCAGCAGTTTAAAGGGGGCCGGCACCGGGGAGCTGTTTTTT | CASSLKGAGTGELFF | TRBJ2-2 | TRBD1 | TRBV27 | .
TGTGCCAGCAGCTGGGGACAGGTGACCTACAATGAGCAGTTCTTC | CASSWGQVTYNEQFF | TRBJ2-1 | TRBD1 | TRBV7-9 | .
TGTGCCAGTTGGACTAGCGGGATCACCGGGGAGCTGTTTTTT | CASWTSGITGELFF | TRBJ2-2 | TRBD2 | TRBV19 | .
TGTGCCAGCAGCTTAGGGGGGGGGCAAGAGACCCAGTACTTC | CASSLGGGQETQYF | TRBJ2-5 | TRBD2 | TRBV7-2 | .
TGTGCCAGCAGCCAAGAGGGGGCGAGCACTGAAGCTTTCTTT | CASSQEGASTEAFF | TRBJ1-1 | . | TRBV3-1/TRBV3-2 | once
TGTGCCAGCAGCCAAGACCCGACAGGGAGTCAGCCCCAGCATTTT | CASSQDPTGSQPQHF | TRBJ1-5 | TRBD1 | TRBV3-1/TRBV3-2 | .
TGTGCCAGTAGTATATCCGGGACAGTCTCCTACAATGAGCAGTTCTTC | CASSISGTVSYNEQFF | TRBJ2-1 | TRBD1 | TRBV19 | .
TGCGCCACCAAACCCGGGACAGGGGGCGGCTTTGAAGCTTTCTTT | CATKPGTGGGFEAFF | TRBJ1-1 | TRBD1 | TRBV5-1 | .
TGTGCCGTGGGACAGGGAGGTTATAATTCACCCCTCCACTTT | CAVGQGGYNSPLHF | TRBJ1-6 | TRBD1 | TRBV6-6 | .
TGTGCCACCAGTGATCCGACAGGGAATAACGCAGATACGCAGTATTTT | CATSDPTGNNADTQYF | TRBJ2-3 | TRBD1 | TRBV24-1 | .
TGTGCCAGCAGCTTATTTTCTAGTAACGAGCAGTACTTC | CASSLFSSNEQYF | TRBJ2-7 | . | TRBV7-2 | .
TGTGCCAGCAGCTTCCCCAGGACAGGCCGTACCGGGGAGCTGTTTTTT | CASSFPRTGRTGELFF | TRBJ2-2 | TRBD1 | TRBV7-2 | .
TGTGCCAGCAGCTTCGCAGGGGGGAGCTATGGCTACACCTTC | CASSFAGGSYGYTF | TRBJ1-2 | TRBD1 | TRBV5-6 | .
TGTGCCAGCAGCGAGCCGGGTCCCGGGGTGAGCGAGCAGTACTTC | CASSEPGPGVSEQYF | TRBJ2-7 | . | TRBV28 | .
TGTGCCAGCAGCCCCTTAGGCCCGACAGGGCTCGGCTACGAGCAGTACTTC | CASSPLGPTGLGYEQYF | TRBJ2-7 | TRBD1 | TRBV5-6 | .
TGTGCCAGCAGCCGGGACAGGGATACCACTGAAGCTTTCTTT | CASSRDRDTTEAFF | TRBJ1-1 | TRBD1 | TRBV27 | .
TGTGCCAGCAGTGAAGCGAGAGGGAATAATTCACCCCTCCACTTT | CASSEARGNNSPLHF | TRBJ1-6 | . | TRBV6-1 | .
TGTGCCAGCAGTCCAAGGGGGGGTCATGGCTACACCTTC | CASSPRGGHGYTF | TRBJ1-2 | . | TRBV6-2/TRBV6-3 | once
TGCGCCAGCAGTGAAATTCGCACCGGGGAGCTGTTTTTT | CASSEIRTGELFF | TRBJ2-2 | . | TRBV10-2 | .
TGTGCCAGCGGACAGGGTAATTCACCCCTCCACTTT | CASGQGNSPLHF | TRBJ1-6 | TRBD1 | TRBV2 | .
TGTGCCAGCAGCTTTGATCGGGCTAGCGGGAGGGAGACCCAGTACTTC | CASSFDRASGRETQYF | TRBJ2-5 | TRBD2 | TRBV7-6 | .
TGTGCCTGGAGAACAGCCGGGGTTTCTGAGCAGTACTTC | CAWRTAGVSEQYF | TRBJ2-7 | . | TRBV30 | .
TGCTCCTGGGGGGGCCAGGCCAGAACTTCCTACGAGCAGTACTTC | CSWGGQARTSYEQYF | TRBJ2-7 | . | TRBV1 | .
TGTGCCAGCAGTTACTCGATGCGGAATCAGCCCCAGCATTTT | CASSYSMRNQPQHF | TRBJ1-5 | . | TRBV6-5 | .
TGTGCCTGGACAGAAACAGGGGTTGAGCAGTTCTTC | CAWTETGVEQFF | TRBJ2-1 | TRBD1 | TRBV30 | .
TGTGCCAGCAGCCCCTCATCGGGACTAGCCACCCAGCCGTATTTT | CASSPSSGLATQPYF | TRBJ2-3 | TRBD2 | TRBV14 | .
TGTGCCAGCAGTTGGAGGGTGGACACTGAAGCTTTCTTT | CASSWRVDTEAFF | TRBJ1-1 | . | TRBV12-3/TRBV12-4 | .
TGTGCCAGCAGTTACTCAGCGAACACTGAAGCTTTCTTT | CASSYSANTEAFF | TRBJ1-1 | . | TRBV6-5 | .
TGTGCCTGGACGGGGGGCTTGTACAATGAGCAGTTCTTC | CAWTGGLYNEQFF | TRBJ2-1 | . | TRBV30 | .
TGTGCCAGCAGCTTTACTAACTACGAGCAGTACTTC | CASSFTNYEQYF | TRBJ2-7 | . | TRBV11-2 | once
TGCGCCAGCAGCTTGGGTGGTAGCGGGGGCACAGATACGCAGTATTTT | CASSLGGSGGTDTQYF | TRBJ2-3 | TRBD2 | TRBV5-1 | once
TGTGCCAGCAGCCTCCACGGGACAGGGTTTTCACCCCTCCACTTT | CASSLHGTGFSPLHF | TRBJ1-6 | TRBD1 | TRBV3-1/TRBV3-2 | .
TGTGCCAGCATGCGAGCGACTAATGAAAAACTGTTTTTT | CASMRATNEKLFF | TRBJ1-4 | . | TRBV2 | .
TGTGCCAGCTCTCCTGGAAACTCGGGGGAAAAACTGTTTTTT | CASSPGNSGEKLFF | TRBJ1-4 | . | TRBV18 | .
TGCGCCAGCAGCCCGAAACTGGCGGGGTCGACGGTAACAGATACGCAGTATTTT | CASSPKLAGSTVTDTQYF | TRBJ2-3 | . | TRBV5-1 | .
TGTGCCAGCAGCGGGCGGGACAGGGTATACAATGAGCAGTTCTTC | CASSGRDRVYNEQFF | TRBJ2-1 | TRBD1 | TRBV9 | .
TGTGCCAGCAAAGGGGCAGGGGGCTCACCCCTCCACTTT | CASKGAGGSPLHF | TRBJ1-6 | TRBD1 | TRBV27 | .
TGTGCCAGCAGCGTAGTTGTTAGCGCAGATACGCAGTATTTT | CASSVVVSADTQYF | TRBJ2-3 | . | TRBV9 | .
TGTGCCAGGTCACTAGCGGGGGGGCCCAATGAGCAGTTCTTC | CARSLAGGPNEQFF | TRBJ2-1 | TRBD2 | TRBV2 | .
TGTGCCAGCAGCTTCGGGGGTTCCTATAATTCACCCCTCCACTTT | CASSFGGSYNSPLHF | TRBJ1-6 | . | TRBV7-3 | .
TGCGCCAGCAGTGGGGGATACCAAGGGGGACCCTATGGCTACACCTTC | CASSGGYQGGPYGYTF | TRBJ1-2 | . | TRBV10-2 | .
TGCAGTGCTAGTGCCCATCCGGACAGGCGCCCCTATGGCTACACCTTC | CSASAHPDRRPYGYTF | TRBJ1-2 | TRBD1 | TRBV20-1 | .